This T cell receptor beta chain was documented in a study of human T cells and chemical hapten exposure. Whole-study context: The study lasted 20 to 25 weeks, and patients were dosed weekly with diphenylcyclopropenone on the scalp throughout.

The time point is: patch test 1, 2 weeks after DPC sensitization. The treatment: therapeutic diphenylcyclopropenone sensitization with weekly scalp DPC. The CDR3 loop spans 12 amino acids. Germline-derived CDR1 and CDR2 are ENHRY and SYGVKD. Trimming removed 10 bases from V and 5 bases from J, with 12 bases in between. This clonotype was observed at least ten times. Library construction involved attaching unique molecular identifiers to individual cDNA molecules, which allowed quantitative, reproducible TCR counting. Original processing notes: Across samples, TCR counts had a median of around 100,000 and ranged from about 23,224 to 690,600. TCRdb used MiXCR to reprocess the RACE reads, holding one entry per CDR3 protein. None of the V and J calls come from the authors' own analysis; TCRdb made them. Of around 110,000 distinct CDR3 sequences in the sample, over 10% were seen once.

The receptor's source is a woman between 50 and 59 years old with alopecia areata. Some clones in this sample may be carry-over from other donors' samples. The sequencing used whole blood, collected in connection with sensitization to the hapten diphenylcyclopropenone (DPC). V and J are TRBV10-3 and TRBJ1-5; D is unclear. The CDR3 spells CATSGGDQPQHF. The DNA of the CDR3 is TGTGCCACCTCCGGTGGGGATCAGCCCCAGCATTTT.